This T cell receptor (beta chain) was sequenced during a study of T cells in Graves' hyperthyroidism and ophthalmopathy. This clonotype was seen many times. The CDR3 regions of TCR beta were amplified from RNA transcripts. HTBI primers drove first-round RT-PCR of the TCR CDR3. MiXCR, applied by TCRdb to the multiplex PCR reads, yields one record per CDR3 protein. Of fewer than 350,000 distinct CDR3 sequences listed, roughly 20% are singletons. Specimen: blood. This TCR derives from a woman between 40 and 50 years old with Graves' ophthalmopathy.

The CDR3 here is CASSRGDPGLAGYEQYF. The CDR3 coding sequence is TGTGCCAGCAGCCGGGGGGACCCGGGACTAGCGGGTTACGAGCAGTACTTC. The V call is TRBV3-1, the J call TRBJ2-7, with TRBD2 identical over 12 bases. There are 17 residues in the CDR3. V trimming: 4 bases; J trimming: 4 bases; junction bases outside the gene matches: 11. Germline assignment: CDR1 LGHDT and CDR2 YNNKEL (reference sequence).